Below are 18 T cell receptor beta chains sequenced from a single sample in a study of T-cell memory formation after mild COVID-19. In TCRdb, the 5' RACE reads were re-called with MiXCR into one record per CDR3 protein. Of 500,000 to 600,000 distinct CDR3 sequences listed, about 20% are singletons. The sequenced sample consisted of PBMCs or a T cell subset sorted from them (not recorded which). These receptors were collected from an adult woman who had mild COVID-19 (a few samples of this study predate the infection). Cell type and time point are not known.

The chain couples TRBV30 to TRBJ2-7; maybe TRBD1 (6 bases). Trimming took off 0 bases at V and 0 bases at J, with 18 bases between the two ends. This CDR3 region has 17 residues. Germline loops: CDR1 GTSNPN, CDR2 SVGIG (reference sequence). CDR3 in DNA: TGTGCCTGGAGTGTCTCTGGCAGGGGCCGAACCTCCTACGAGCAGTACTTC. Amino acid sequence: CAWSVSGRGRTSYEQYF. Using reference TRBV30 and TRBJ2-7 for the parts outside the CDR3, the full variable domain is SQTIHQWPATLVQPVGSPLSLECTVEGTSNPNLYWYRQAAGRGLQLLFYSVGIGQISSEVPQNLSASRPQDRQFILSSKKLLLSDSGFYLCAWSVSGRGRTSYEQYFGPGTRLTVT.

The rearrangement uses TRBV7-6 and TRBJ2-2; D gene uncertain. V shed 6 bases and J shed 2 bases, with 13 bases lying between them. CDR1 SGHVS and CDR2 FNYEAQ come from the germline V gene. The CDR3 extends over 15 amino acids. CDR3 nucleotides: TGTGCCAGCAGGTCGCTGGGGAAAAACACCGGGGAGCTGTTTTTT. Its protein is CASRSLGKNTGELFF.

This clonotype came up a few times. The rearrangement uses TRBV20-1 and TRBJ2-5; D not resolved. The germline V gene has CDR1 DFQATT and CDR2 SNEGSKA (reference sequence). The CDR3 is 12 amino acids. Trimming took off 3 bases at V and 7 bases at J, with 12 bases between the two ends. CDR3 sequence reads: CSASRAEWTQYF. The CDR3 region has the DNA TGCAGTGCTAGTAGAGCCGAATGGACCCAGTACTTC.

The chain links TRBV4-2 to TRBJ2-1; 7 positions match TRBD2. CDR1 is LGHNA and CDR2 is YNFKEQ in the germline V gene. Trimming removed 0 bases from V and 3 bases from J; junction bases left unmatched: 5. This CDR3 comprises 16 residues. The CDR3 DNA reads as TGTGCCAGCAGCCAAGAGCGGGAGCAGGTCTACAATGAGCAGTTCTTC. It yields the protein CASSQEREQVYNEQFF.

This clonotype was detected only a few times. The V gene is TRBV24-1, the J gene TRBJ2-3; D might be TRBD1 (6 bases). Trimming took 7 bases from V and 1 from J, leaving 20 bases between them. The germline V gene encodes CDR1 KGHDR and CDR2 SFDVKD. The CDR3 extends over 17 amino acids. The CDR3 DNA sequence: TGTGCCACCAGCGACCACTCCGGCCAGGGGCGCACAGATACGCAGTATTTT. It is translated as CATSDHSGQGRTDTQYF.

V gene TRBV4-2 combines with J gene TRBJ2-7; 11 nucleotides match TRBD2. With 1 base clipped from V and 3 bases from J, the junction kept 2 bases outside the gene matches. CDR3 length equals 15 residues. Germline-derived CDR1 and CDR2 are LGHNA and YNFKEQ. This chain's CDR3 is CASSQGGTSGYEQYF. In DNA, the CDR3 is TGTGCCAGCAGCCAAGGAGGGACTAGCGGCTACGAGCAGTACTTC.

This clonotype was seen a handful of times. J is TRBJ2-5 and V is TRBV15, with D perhaps given as TRBD1 or TRBD2 (5 bases each). Germline CDR1 reads LNHNV; CDR2 reads YYDKDF (reference sequence). V gave up 0 bases and J gave up 5 bases, with 10 bases separating them. The CDR3 totals 14 residues. The CDR3 region is CATSRDRGAETQYF. Written as DNA, the CDR3 is TGTGCCACCAGCAGAGATCGAGGGGCCGAGACCCAGTACTTC.

This clonotype has a handful of counts. The V and J genes are TRBV11-1 and TRBJ2-1, with D perhaps matching TRBD2 (6 bases). The CDR3 runs 17 residues. Germline assignment: CDR1 SGHAT and CDR2 FQDESV (reference sequence). Between the trimmed V and J ends, which lost 5 bases and 1 base, there was a span of 18 bases. CDR3 DNA: TGTGCCAGCAGCCCTCACCCGGGACTCCTTTCCTACAATGAGCAGTTCTTC. This codes for CASSPHPGLLSYNEQFF. Using reference TRBV11-1 and TRBJ2-1 for the parts outside the CDR3, the full variable domain is EAEVAQSPRYKITEKSQAVAFWCDPISGHATLYWYRQILGQGPELLVQFQDESVVDDSQLPKDRFSAERLKGVDSTLKIQPAELGDSAMYLCASSPHPGLLSYNEQFFGPGTRLTVL.

This chain uses TRBV6-5 with TRBJ1-2; D remains unclear. The V end lost 2 bases, the J end lost 7 bases, and 11 bases lay between the germline ends. Germline CDR1 is MNHEY and CDR2 is SVGAGI. CDR3 length equals 13 residues. The CDR3 DNA follows: TGTGCCAGCAGTTACCCCGGGAGAGGTGGCTACACCTTC. This encodes CASSYPGRGGYTF.

This clonotype was observed a few times. The chain links TRBV6-1 to TRBJ2-7; TRBD2 is a possible D gene (7 bases). The germline V gene has CDR1 MNHNS and CDR2 SASEGT. The length of the CDR3 is 13 residues. V was trimmed by 5 bases and J by 7 bases, leaving 15 bases between them. The CDR3 loop reads CASSTQGRGEQYF. The CDR3 DNA reads TGTGCCAGCAGTACGCAGGGGAGGGGTGAGCAGTACTTC.

This chain joins TRBV7-2 and TRBJ1-2; D may be TRBD1 (5 bases). V gave up 4 bases and J gave up 4 bases, with 22 bases separating them. CDR3 length: 17 amino acids. The V gene's germline CDR1 is SGHTA and CDR2 FQGNSA. CDR3 DNA sequence: TGTGCCAGCAGCTCCGGGTCCATCACCGGGGGAATCTATGGCTACACCTTC. This encodes CASSSGSITGGIYGYTF.

This clonotype has just a few counts. The genes are TRBV5-4 and TRBJ2-1, with D unresolved. V lost 4 bases to trimming and J lost 5 bases, with 13 bases between them. Germline-derived CDR1 and CDR2 are SGHNT and YYREEE (reference sequence). The CDR3 has 14 residues. CDR3 DNA sequence: TGTGCCAGCAGCCTGCAGACGCAGCACAATGAGCAGTTCTTC. Translation: CASSLQTQHNEQFF.

This chain links TRBV6-5 with TRBJ1-2, with D possibly being TRBD1 (6 bases). CDR1 and CDR2 (germline): MNHEY, SVGAGI. V gave up 2 bases and J gave up 0 bases, with 13 bases separating them. CDR3 length equals 16 residues. DNA for the CDR3: TGTGCCAGCAGTTACGACGGGACACCGTCTAACTATGGCTACACCTTC. Translation: CASSYDGTPSNYGYTF.

This chain uses TRBV7-9 with TRBJ2-1; 11 bases map to TRBD2. With V trimmed by 4 bases and J by 2 bases, 4 bases remained unmatched. CDR3 length: 16 amino acids. Per germline, CDR1 SEHNR and CDR2 FQNEAQ (reference sequence). The CDR3 sequence: CASSSLAGGPYNEQFF. The DNA for the CDR3 is TGTGCCAGCAGCTCTTTAGCGGGAGGGCCCTACAATGAGCAGTTCTTC.

There are many counts of this clonotype. This sequence joins TRBV5-4 and TRBJ2-3, with 9 bases identical to TRBD2. The germline CDR1 and CDR2 sequences are SGHNT and YYREEE (reference sequence). The CDR3 runs 16 residues. The V segment lost 5 bases and the J segment 2 bases; nucleotides outside the gene matches: 9. CDR3 in amino acids: CASSPSGGTSTDTQYF. The CDR3 nucleotides are TGTGCCAGCAGTCCGAGCGGGGGGACCTCCACAGATACGCAGTATTTT.

This clonotype has only a few counts. This chain joins TRBV11-2 and TRBJ2-1, with 11 bases fitting TRBD2. The CDR3 totals 17 residues. Germline V lookup: CDR1 SGHAT, CDR2 FQNNGV. V was clipped by 5 bases and J by 6 bases; unmatched bases: 12. The CDR3 loop is CASSLRPSGRKGNEQFF. Here the CDR3 DNA reads TGTGCCAGCAGCCTGAGGCCTAGCGGGAGGAAGGGCAATGAGCAGTTCTTC.

The rearrangement links TRBV5-6 to TRBJ2-3; 8 bases agree with TRBD1. Germline V CDR1 and CDR2: SGHDT, YYEEEE. CDR3 length: 19 amino acids. The V and J ends lost 7 bases and 1 base, in that order; junction bases with no gene match: 20. The CDR3 DNA sequence: TGTGCCAGCGCCCTGGGGACGGCAGGGGGCATCGCACGCACAGATACGCAGTATTTT. Translation gives CASALGTAGGIARTDTQYF. Full variable domain (missing parts from reference TRBV5-6 and TRBJ2-3): DAGVTQSPTHLIKTRGQQVTLRCSPKSGHDTVSWYQQALGQGPQFIFQYYEEEERQRGNFPDRFSGHQFPNYSSELNVNALLLGDSALYLCASALGTAGGIARTDTQYFGPGTRLTVL.

This clonotype was counted only a few times. This chain's CDR3 is CASSLGTGAQNSYEQYF. The CDR3 bases are TGTGCCAGCAGCCTCGGGACAGGGGCCCAGAACTCATACGAGCAGTACTTC. The V and J genes are TRBV4-2 and TRBJ2-7; TRBD1 matches 10 bases. The CDR3 has 17 amino acids. V lost 4 bases and J lost 4; bases outside the gene matches: 13. Germline V gives CDR1 LGHNA, CDR2 YNFKEQ.